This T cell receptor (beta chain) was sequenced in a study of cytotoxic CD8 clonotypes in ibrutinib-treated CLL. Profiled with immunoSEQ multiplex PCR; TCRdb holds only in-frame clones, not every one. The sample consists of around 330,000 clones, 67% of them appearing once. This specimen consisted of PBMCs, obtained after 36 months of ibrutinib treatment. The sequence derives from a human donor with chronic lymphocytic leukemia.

CDR3 loop: CASSFPRNTIYF. The CDR3 DNA is TGTGCCAGCAGTTTCCCCCGAAACACCATATATTTT. The chain couples TRBV28 to TRBJ1-3; no clear D gene. Trimming removed 3 bases at V and 5 bases at J, with 5 bases between. The germline gives CDR1 MDHEN, CDR2 SYDVKM. The length of the CDR3 is 12 residues.